This entry features one T cell receptor (beta chain) sequence. These data come from a study of T cells expressing NK-cell markers. Study summary: The authors derived TCR beta repertoires from sorted CD3+CD56+NKG2C+, CD3+CD56+NKG2C- and CD3+CD56-NKG2C+ T cells.

This CDR3 has 15 amino acids. CDR1 SEHNR and CDR2 FQNEAQ come from the germline V gene (reference sequence). TCRdb re-called the 5' RACE reads and gives one entry per CDR3 protein, without DNA. This repertoire includes about 190,000 distinct CDR3 sequences. The J gene is TRBJ1-1, the V gene TRBV7-9. Sequenced sample: blood T cells: a sorted CD56 or NKG2C T cell subset, CD4+ or CD8+ T cells, or bulk PBMC T cells (not recorded which). The sequence was obtained from a man aged 18-75 years in good health. The CDR3 loop reads CASSLSEGWGTEAFF. The whole variable domain, remainder taken from reference TRBV7-9 and TRBJ1-1, is DTGVSQNPRHKITKRGQNVTFRCDPISEHNRLYWYRQTLGQGPEFLTYFQNEAQLEKSRLLSDRFSAERPKGSFSTLEIQRTEQGDSAMYLCASSLSEGWGTEAFFGQGTRLTVV.